The 28 T cell receptor beta chains reported below all come from one sample, sequenced in a study of blood T cell repertoires in COVID-19. Assay used: immunoSEQ multiplex PCR; TCRdb lists only in-frame clones, some missing. The sample has approximately 500,000 clones, approximately 83% seen once. Sequencing was done on a sample of peripheral blood. All receptors derive from a human donor in a cohort sampled during active COVID-19.

CDR3 nucleotide sequence: TGTGCCAGCTCACCACCGGAGGGGGCGAAGAATGAGCAGTTCTTC. Its protein product is CASSPPEGAKNEQFF. The chain couples TRBV18 to TRBJ2-1; a weak D match, TRBD1 (7 bases). Trimming removed 0 bases at V and 7 bases at J, with 13 bases between. Germline CDR1 reads KGHSH; CDR2 reads LQKENI. The length of the CDR3 is 15 residues.

The gene calls are TRBV27 and TRBJ2-7; 11 bases align to TRBD1. J lost 4 bases, V lost 2 bases, and 4 bases had no gene match. The CDR3 is 15 amino acids. The germline CDR1 and CDR2 sequences are MNHEY and SMNVEV (reference sequence). CDR3 nucleotides: TGTGCCAGCAGTTTACAGGGACAGGGGGGATACGAGCAGTACTTC. Protein: CASSLQGQGGYEQYF.

The chain is built from TRBV18 and TRBJ2-5, with 8 bases identical to TRBD2. The CDR3 has 14 amino acids. Looked up from germline, CDR1 is KGHSH and CDR2 is LQKENI. The V segment lost 5 bases and the J segment 1 base; nucleotides outside the gene matches: 3. The DNA of the CDR3 is TGTGCCAGCTCATCAAGCGGGAGCCAAGAGACCCAGTACTTC. Translating gives CASSSSGSQETQYF.

This clone was seen once. V usage is TRBV7-9 and J usage is TRBJ1-4, with TRBD1 as a possible D gene (5 bases). The CDR3 has 15 amino acids. V lost 3 bases, J lost 2 bases, and 10 bases lay in between. The germline gives CDR1 SEHNR, CDR2 FQNEAQ (reference sequence). The CDR3 sequence is CASSLGGWTNEKLFF. As DNA, the CDR3 is TGTGCCAGCAGCTTGGGGGGGTGGACTAATGAAAAACTGTTTTTT.

The V gene is TRBV28, the J gene TRBJ1-1; D may be TRBD1 (5 bases). V shed 7 bases and J shed 0 bases, with 12 bases lying between them. Germline CDR1 and CDR2: MDHEN and SYDVKM. CDR3 length: 14 amino acids. The CDR3 DNA reads as TGTGCCAGCACGAGACAGCCCTTGAACACTGAAGCTTTCTTT. Protein sequence: CASTRQPLNTEAFF. Full variable domain (missing parts from reference TRBV28 and TRBJ1-1): DVKVTQSSRYLVKRTGEKVFLECVQDMDHENMFWYRQDPGLGLRLIYFSYDVKMKEKGDIPEGYSVSREKKERFSLILESASTNQTSMYLCASTRQPLNTEAFFGQGTRLTVV.

In its sample, this clone was seen once. The V call is TRBV10-3, the J call TRBJ1-2; D might be TRBD1 (6 bases). The CDR3 runs to 13 residues. The V end lost 11 bases, the J end lost 3 bases, and 16 bases lay between the germline ends. Per germline, CDR1 ENHRY and CDR2 SYGVKD. CDR3 residues: CAYRPGDDYGYTF. As DNA, the CDR3 is TGTGCCTACAGACCAGGGGACGACTATGGCTACACCTTC.

The chain links TRBV5-6 to TRBJ2-1; 8 bases are a match to TRBD2. CDR1 is SGHDT, CDR2 YYEEEE, per germline. This CDR3 region has 15 residues. Germline trimming cut 4 bases from V and 9 bases from J; bases unmatched to any gene: 12. The CDR3 spells CASSLTGTRYGEQFF. In DNA form, the CDR3 reads TGTGCCAGCAGCCTAACGGGGACTAGATATGGTGAGCAGTTCTTC.

The CDR3 nucleotides are TGTGCCAGCAGTTACGCGGGGACTAGCGGGAGGACGGGGCAGTTCTTC. Its translation: CASSYAGTSGRTGQFF. This chain uses TRBV6-2 or TRBV6-3 with TRBJ2-1; 15 nucleotides line up with TRBD2. This CDR3 has 16 amino acids. CDR1 is MNHEY and CDR2 is SVGEGT in the germline V gene. With V trimmed by 2 bases and J by 12 bases, 8 bases remained unmatched.

The V and J genes are TRBV27 and TRBJ2-1, with a possible D match to TRBD2 (5 bases). Per the germline V gene, CDR1 is MNHEY and CDR2 is SMNVEV (reference sequence). The CDR3 covers 12 residues. Trimming left V 8 bases short and J 7 bases short, with 12 bases between. The CDR3 DNA is TGTGCCAGCGGGAGACGTCGGAATGAGCAGTTCTTC. This encodes CASGRRRNEQFF.

This clone was seen a handful of times. The chain links TRBV30 to TRBJ1-1; maybe TRBD1 (6 bases). V was trimmed by 5 bases and J by 4 bases, leaving 17 bases between them. The CDR3 sequence is 14 residues long. CDR1 and CDR2 from the germline V gene are GTSNPN and SVGIG (reference sequence). CDR3 DNA: TGTGCCTGGGCCAAGTCAGGGGCGACCACTGAAGCTTTCTTT. Its translation is CAWAKSGATTEAFF. Looking up the rest from reference TRBV30 and TRBJ1-1 gives the full variable domain: SQTIHQWPATLVQPVGSPLSLECTVEGTSNPNLYWYRQAAGRGLQLLFYSVGIGQISSEVPQNLSASRPQDRQFILSSKKLLLSDSGFYLCAWAKSGATTEAFFGQGTRLTVV.

The chain links TRBV5-4 to TRBJ2-3; D is perhaps TRBD2 (6 bases). Germline V gene lookup returns CDR1 SGHNT and CDR2 YYREEE (reference sequence). V lost 5 bases and J lost 2, with 18 bases in between. The CDR3 totals 16 residues. CDR3 nucleotides: TGTGCCAGCAGGGGGGAGGTCCCCCGTGACACAGATACGCAGTATTTT. Translated, it gives CASRGEVPRDTDTQYF.

The genes are TRBV28 and TRBJ1-2, with TRBD1 as a possible D gene (5 bases). The germline CDR1 and CDR2 sequences are MDHEN and SYDVKM. The V and J ends lost 2 bases and 7 bases respectively, with 8 bases between them. The CDR3 runs 12 residues. This chain's CDR3 is CASSLSRGGYTF. CDR3 DNA: TGTGCCAGCAGTTTAAGTAGGGGTGGCTACACCTTC.

This chain links TRBV30 with TRBJ2-5; 7 nucleotides align to TRBD2. Germline values: CDR1 GTSNPN, CDR2 SVGIG (reference sequence). The CDR3 loop spans 14 amino acids. Germline trimming cut 2 bases from V and 5 bases from J; bases unmatched to any gene: 8. CDR3 protein: CAWSKGGSGETQYF. The CDR3 DNA is TGTGCCTGGAGTAAGGGCGGGAGCGGGGAGACCCAGTACTTC.

This clone is a singleton in its sample. The chain couples TRBV7-9 to TRBJ2-7; 12 bases line up with TRBD2. V lost 5 bases to trimming and J lost 5 bases; unmatched junction nucleotides: 13. CDR3 length: 17 amino acids. Germline CDR1 reads SEHNR; CDR2 reads FQNEAQ (reference sequence). Here the CDR3 reads CASSPRKTSGSFHEQYF. For the CDR3, the DNA is TGTGCCAGCAGCCCAAGAAAGACTAGCGGGAGTTTCCACGAGCAGTACTTC.

The CDR3 spells CASSITIAGGVDTQYF. Written as DNA, the CDR3 is TGTGCCAGCAGTATAACCATAGCGGGAGGGGTGGATACGCAGTATTTT. The rearrangement joins TRBV2 to TRBJ2-3; 11 bases fit TRBD2. Germline V gives CDR1 SNHLY, CDR2 FYNNEI. The CDR3 extends over 16 amino acids. V lost 5 bases to trimming and J lost 6 bases; unmatched junction nucleotides: 10.

The chain links TRBV7-3 to TRBJ2-7, with 11 bases aligning to TRBD1. The CDR3 is made up of 17 amino acids. CDR1 is SGHTA and CDR2 is FQGTGA in the germline V gene. The junction had 13 bases not matched to a gene; V was cut back by 5 bases and J by 4 bases. CDR3 loop: CASSPSGTGGRFYEQYF. CDR3 nucleotides: TGTGCCAGCAGCCCTTCCGGGACAGGGGGACGATTTTACGAGCAGTACTTC.

The V and J genes are TRBV9 and TRBJ1-1; no reliable D call. Trimming shortened V by 4 bases and J by 4 bases, and 17 bases separated the two germline ends. Germline-derived CDR1 and CDR2 are SGDLS and YYNGEE. The CDR3 extends over 15 amino acids. As DNA, the CDR3 is TGTGCCAGCAGCCCCTTGTATGTAGCGGCCACTGAAGCTTTCTTT. Protein sequence: CASSPLYVAATEAFF. The variable domain in full, completed from reference TRBV9 and TRBJ1-1, reads DSGVTQTPKHLITATGQRVTLRCSPRSGDLSVYWYQQSLDQGLQFLIQYYNGEERAKGNILERFSAQQFPDLHSELNLSSLELGDSALYFCASSPLYVAATEAFFGQGTRLTVV.

This clone was observed once. The gene calls are TRBV9 and TRBJ2-1; a possible D gene is TRBD1 (6 bases). Germline CDR1 is SGDLS and CDR2 is YYNGEE. The CDR3 consists of 13 residues. Trimming shortened V by 3 bases and J by 9 bases, and 13 bases separated the two germline ends. This CDR3 reads CASSARQVSEQFF. The CDR3, as DNA: TGTGCCAGCAGCGCTCGACAGGTTTCTGAGCAGTTCTTC.

This sequence joins TRBV3-1 (or the pseudogene TRBV3-2) and TRBJ2-7, with TRBD2 matching over 8 bases. The germline V gene has CDR1 LGHDT and CDR2 YNNKEL (reference sequence). J gave up 5 bases and V 5 bases, and 11 bases lay outside the gene matches. This CDR3 comprises 15 residues. In DNA, the CDR3 is TGTGCCAGCAGCTCCAGGCGGGAGGTCAGGAACGAGCAGTACTTC. The encoded protein is CASSSRREVRNEQYF.

This clone was recorded at least ten times. The V and J genes are TRBV9 and TRBJ2-7; TRBD1 matches at 9 bases. The CDR3 loop spans 14 amino acids. The V gene end was trimmed by 2 bases and the J gene end by 6 bases; junction bases not matched to a gene: 6. Germline assignment: CDR1 SGDLS and CDR2 YYNGEE. As DNA, the CDR3 is TGTGCCAGCAGCGTGGGGACAGGGAGGCCCGAGCAGTACTTC. It specifies CASSVGTGRPEQYF. Using reference TRBV9 and TRBJ2-7 for the parts outside the CDR3, the full variable domain is DSGVTQTPKHLITATGQRVTLRCSPRSGDLSVYWYQQSLDQGLQFLIQYYNGEERAKGNILERFSAQQFPDLHSELNLSSLELGDSALYFCASSVGTGRPEQYFGPGTRLTVT.

The chain employs TRBV19 and TRBJ2-1; a possible D gene is TRBD1 (6 bases). The CDR3 runs to 17 residues. The V gene lost 0 bases and the J gene lost 0 bases, with 12 bases spanning the gap. Germline lookup yields CDR1 LNHDA and CDR2 SQIVND (reference sequence). The CDR3 sequence: CASSIDGGHSSYNEQFF. In DNA form, the CDR3 reads TGTGCCAGTAGTATAGATGGGGGACACAGCTCCTACAATGAGCAGTTCTTC.

This chain uses TRBV11-2 with TRBJ1-4; D perhaps matches TRBD1 (6 bases). Germline V gene data show CDR1 as SGHAT and CDR2 as FQNNGV. V was shortened by 5 bases and J by 4 bases, with 17 bases between the two germline ends. The length of the CDR3 is 16 residues. The chain's CDR3 is CASSPIGGGGNEKLFF. The CDR3 region has the DNA TGTGCCAGCAGCCCCATTGGGGGCGGGGGTAATGAAAAACTGTTTTTT.

The table lists this clone with a count of one. CDR3 loop: CASSSTFNTQYF. CDR3 in DNA: TGTGCCAGCAGCTCCACATTCAATACGCAGTATTTT. The chain carries TRBV7-9 and TRBJ2-3; D is ambiguous. In germline, CDR1 is SEHNR, CDR2 FQNEAQ (reference sequence). The germline V and J ends were trimmed by 4 bases and 7 bases, with 9 bases remaining between them. This CDR3 is 12 amino acids long.

The V and J genes are TRBV3-1 (or the pseudogene TRBV3-2) and TRBJ2-1; the match to TRBD2 covers 8 bases. Germline V gene lookup returns CDR1 LGHDT and CDR2 YNNKEL (reference sequence). Trimming removed 1 base from V and 4 bases from J; junction bases left unmatched: 3. CDR3 length: 15 amino acids. The CDR3: CASSQVAGSYNEQFF. For the CDR3, the DNA is TGTGCCAGCAGCCAAGTAGCGGGATCGTACAATGAGCAGTTCTTC.

This chain uses TRBV4-3 with TRBJ1-2; tentatively, D is TRBD1 (5 bases). The CDR3 is 14 residues long. V lost 3 bases and J lost 5, with 13 bases in between. The germline gives CDR1 LGHNA, CDR2 YSLEER. The CDR3 is CASSQPRGGYGYTF. Written as DNA, the CDR3 is TGCGCCAGCAGCCAGCCAAGGGGAGGTTATGGCTACACCTTC.

The chain employs TRBV7-2 and TRBJ2-7; 9 bases map to TRBD2. The CDR3 is 16 amino acids. Germline loops: CDR1 SGHTA, CDR2 FQGNSA. V trimming: 5 bases; J trimming: 6 bases; junction bases outside the gene matches: 14. The CDR3 sequence is CASSPVSGLASREQYF. In nucleotides, the CDR3 is TGTGCCAGCAGCCCAGTCTCGGGACTAGCCTCCCGCGAGCAGTACTTC.

Written as DNA, the CDR3 is TGTGCCAGCAGTCCGTGGGACAGGGTGTCCTACGAGCAGTACTTC. Protein product: CASSPWDRVSYEQYF. The chain carries TRBV28 and TRBJ2-7; 9 bases agree with TRBD1. CDR3 length: 15 residues. V lost 5 bases to trimming and J lost 1 base; unmatched junction nucleotides: 6. Germline V gene data show CDR1 as MDHEN and CDR2 as SYDVKM.

The chain is built from TRBV2 and TRBJ1-5; 9 bases are a match to TRBD1. Germline values: CDR1 SNHLY, CDR2 FYNNEI. The CDR3 has 15 residues. Trimming cost V 5 bases and J 6 bases; bases outside gene matches: 8. CDR3 DNA: TGTGCCAGCAGTCAGGAGACAGGGGGATTTCAGCCCCAGCATTTT. It encodes CASSQETGGFQPQHF.